These T cell receptor beta chains were read from a single sample in a study of blood T cell repertoires in COVID-19. Libraries were prepared by immunoSEQ multiplex PCR; TCRdb keeps only in-frame clonotypes and omits some of them. This table has 300,000 to 400,000 clones, around 87% appearing once. Specimen: peripheral blood. The receptor set was obtained from a human donor in a cohort sampled during active COVID-19. The CDR3 runs from the conserved cysteine through the conserved F or W. The D gene is left open where the match is weak. Only part of the rows carry a size: once, few, many, or a class if the clone is expanded.

J gene,V gene,D gene,clone size,CDR3 DNA,CDR3 protein
TRBJ2-1,TRBV5-1,TRBD1,-,TGCGCCAGCAGCTTCCCAAGGACAGGGCGCGACAATGAGCAGTTCTTC,CASSFPRTGRDNEQFF
TRBJ2-5,TRBV7-6,-,once,TGTGCCAGCAGCCTCGGGACTTCCCCTCAACCCCAGTACTTC,CASSLGTSPQPQYF
TRBJ1-2,TRBV18,TRBD1,-,TGTGCCAGCTCGGGACAGGGAAGAGCCTCCACCTTC,CASSGQGRASTF
TRBJ2-3,TRBV24-1,TRBD2,-,TGTGCCACCAGTGATTTAGCGGGAGGACAAGATACGCAGTATTTT,CATSDLAGGQDTQYF
TRBJ1-2,TRBV20-1,-,-,TGCAGTGCCCTACAGGGCTATGGCTACACCTTC,CSALQGYGYTF
TRBJ2-5,TRBV15,TRBD2,-,TGTGCCACCAGCCCGGGGGGGGACGCGGAGACCCAGTACTTC,CATSPGGDAETQYF
TRBJ2-5,TRBV4-1,-,-,TGCGCCAGCAGCCTATCTCGACCTCCGGTGATCGGGAAACAGATGTGGCAAGAGACCCAGTACTTC,CASSLSRPPVIGKQMWQETQYF
TRBJ2-5,TRBV9,-,-,TGTGCCAGCAGCGTAGGGGAGGAGACCCAGTACTTC,CASSVGEETQYF
TRBJ2-3,TRBV6-5,-,-,TGTGCCAGCAGTTACTCGAAGGTCCGGGCAGATACGCAGTATTTT,CASSYSKVRADTQYF
TRBJ1-4,TRBV7-8,-,-,TGTGCCAGCAGCCGCGCAGGGGCCATTAATGAAAAACTGTTTTTT,CASSRAGAINEKLFF
TRBJ2-7,TRBV5-1,TRBD1,-,TGCGCCAGCAGCTTGGCCGACTCCGGGACAGCCGACGAGCAGTACTTC,CASSLADSGTADEQYF